The clone carrying this T cell receptor beta chain has a single count. Its antigen is currently unknown. This entry comes from a study of cytomegalovirus exposure and HLA in healthy donors. PCR amplification relied on 60 Vbeta primers (plus 13 Jbeta primers). Profiling relied on immunoSEQ multiplex PCR, and the TCRdb table lists in-frame clones only, not all of them. The sample yields about 190,000 clones, approximately 75% seen once. Germline lookup yields CDR1 KGHSH and CDR2 LQKENI. Trimming shortened V by 0 bases and J by 0 bases, and 9 bases separated the two germline ends. CDR3 length: 16 residues. Overall study results and limits: Indistinguishable V segments such as TRBV6-2 and TRBV6-3 were excluded. Most TCR beta V segments were productive about 87% or about 30% of the time in an earlier analysis.

The chain links TRBV18 to TRBJ2-1; perhaps TRBD1 as D (6 bases). Sequencing was done on a sample of PBMCs. The sequence was collected from a man aged 25-45 years in good health and CMV-seropositive. CDR3 region: CASSPPGGSSYNEQFF. CDR3 nucleotide sequence: TGTGCCAGCTCACCACCAGGGGGAAGCTCCTACAATGAGCAGTTCTTC.